This is a list of T cell receptor beta chains from one sample in a study of untreated major depressive disorder. Sequencing used immunoSEQ multiplex PCR; TCRdb keeps in-frame clones, though not all of them. Of tens of thousands of clones in the sample, around 93% were seen once. The sample consisted of CD4+ T cells from PBMCs. All receptors derive from a man younger than 40 in good health. Each CDR3 is given with its conserved first and last residue. A D gene is named only where the DNA matches it firmly. Not every row has a clone size; where given, it reads once, few, many or a size class.

TRBJ2-7 - - TRBV6-5 CASSPSLAWYEQYF TGTGCCAGCAGCCCTTCCCTGGCTTGGTACGAGCAGTACTTC
TRBJ2-3 TRBD2 - TRBV5-5 CASSLGASGSDTQYF TGTGCCAGCAGCTTGGGTGCTAGCGGGAGTGATACGCAGTATTTT
TRBJ2-5 TRBD1 - TRBV19 CASSIDRQGVKTQYF TGTGCCAGTAGTATAGACCGACAGGGGGTAAAGACCCAGTACTTC
TRBJ2-1 - - TRBV6-1 CASTERGGSYNEQFF TGTGCCAGCACTGAACGAGGGGGGTCCTACAATGAGCAGTTCTTC
TRBJ2-5 - - TRBV5-4 CASSPSAGMQETQYF TGTGCCAGCAGCCCGTCGGCGGGGATGCAAGAGACCCAGTACTTC
TRBJ2-5 - - TRBV5-5 CASSSYQETQYF TGTGCCAGCAGCTCCTACCAAGAGACCCAGTACTTC
TRBJ2-7 - - TRBV6-1 CASISQVVGGYEQYF TGTGCCAGCATTTCACAGGTCGTTGGGGGCTACGAGCAGTACTTC
TRBJ1-1 - few TRBV19 CASSAQVNTEAFF TGTGCCAGTAGTGCTCAGGTGAACACTGAAGCTTTCTTT
TRBJ1-1 - few TRBV6-1 CASTLTGESEAFF TGTGCCAGCACCTTGACGGGCGAATCTGAAGCTTTCTTT
TRBJ2-7 - - TRBV7-9 CASSSRGEQYF TGTGCCAGCAGTTCTCGGGGGGAGCAGTACTTC
TRBJ2-1 - - TRBV5-8 CASSSRGLPNNEQFF TGTGCCAGCAGCAGTAGAGGACTACCCAACAATGAGCAGTTCTTC
TRBJ2-1 - - TRBV9 CASSLSGRLAYNEQFF TGTGCCAGCAGCCTTTCCGGGCGGTTAGCCTACAATGAGCAGTTCTTC
TRBJ2-5 - - TRBV5-1 CASSLEDRTWETQYF TGCGCCAGCAGCTTGGAAGACAGAACCTGGGAGACCCAGTACTTC
TRBJ2-6 - - TRBV5-4 CASSQGWPGANVLTF TGTGCCAGCAGCCAAGGGTGGCCCGGGGCCAACGTCCTGACTTTC
TRBJ1-1 TRBD1 - TRBV18 CASSPTGQGYTEAFF TGTGCCAGCTCACCGACCGGACAGGGGTATACTGAAGCTTTCTTT
TRBJ2-7 TRBD1 - TRBV6-4 CASSDSVDRVWTYEQYF TGTGCCAGCAGTGACTCGGTGGACAGGGTGTGGACCTACGAGCAGTACTTC
TRBJ2-4 - - TRBV6-1 CASSPGGSAKNIQYF TGTGCCAGCAGCCCCGGCGGTTCAGCCAAAAACATTCAGTACTTC
TRBJ1-2 - - TRBV5-6 CASSGLDSPTGGYTF TGTGCCAGCAGCGGGTTGGACAGCCCGACGGGTGGCTACACCTTC
TRBJ1-1 TRBD1 - TRBV5-1 CASSPTGGWATEAFF TGCGCCAGCAGCCCGACAGGGGGGTGGGCCACTGAAGCTTTCTTT
TRBJ2-5 - - TRBV5-4 CASSGTSGPTQYF TGTGCCAGCAGCGGAACTAGTGGTCCGACCCAGTACTTC
TRBJ2-7 TRBD1 - TRBV29-1 CSVYRGAPYEQYF TGCAGCGTTTACAGGGGGGCCCCCTACGAGCAGTACTTC
TRBJ2-1 - - TRBV5-1 CASSLLASSYNEQFF TGCGCCAGCAGCCTGCTAGCTAGCTCCTACAATGAGCAGTTCTTC
TRBJ1-2 - - TRBV19 CAILGLNYGYTF TGTGCCATCCTAGGGCTGAACTATGGCTACACCTTC
TRBJ1-1 - - TRBV4-1 CASSQLGNRESTEAFF TGCGCCAGCAGCCAACTCGGAAACAGGGAAAGTACTGAAGCTTTCTTT
TRBJ1-1 - - TRBV6-5 CASSYNSGTEAFF TGTGCCAGCAGTTACAATAGTGGCACTGAAGCTTTCTTT
TRBJ2-7 TRBD1 - TRBV23-1 CASSPQDRLYEQYF TGCGCCAGCAGTCCCCAGGACAGGTTGTACGAGCAGTACTTC
TRBJ2-2 TRBD2 - TRBV19 CASTPPGGVTGELFF TGTGCCAGTACCCCCCCCGGGGGGGTAACCGGGGAGCTGTTTTTT
TRBJ2-1 TRBD2 - TRBV18 CASSPRGGETSGPYNEQFF TGTGCCAGCTCACCACGGGGGGGTGAGACTAGCGGACCCTACAATGAGCAGTTCTTC
TRBJ1-3 TRBD1 - TRBV5-6 CASSTFRYDRVAGNTIYF TGTGCCAGCAGTACATTCCGGTACGACAGGGTCGCTGGAAACACCATATATTTT
TRBJ1-1 - - TRBV29-1 CSVDQGQKAFF TGCAGCGTTGACCAGGGTCAGAAAGCTTTCTTT
TRBJ1-5 - once TRBV7-2 CASSYQKGDQPQHF TGTGCCAGCAGCTACCAGAAAGGGGATCAGCCCCAGCATTTT
TRBJ2-3 - - TRBV4-3 CASSQTGTDTQYF TGCGCCAGCAGCCAAACAGGAACAGATACGCAGTATTTT
TRBJ2-3 TRBD2 - TRBV5-1 CASSLAPAGGIYTDTQYF TGCGCCAGCAGCTTGGCCCCGGCGGGAGGGATATACACAGATACGCAGTATTTT
TRBJ2-1 TRBD1 - TRBV7-2 CASSLEGADYNEQFF TGTGCCAGCAGCTTAGAGGGGGCCGATTACAATGAGCAGTTCTTC
TRBJ2-1 - - TRBV28 CASRLGFSGPYNEQFF TGTGCCAGCAGGTTAGGGTTCTCAGGTCCCTACAATGAGCAGTTCTTC
TRBJ2-7 TRBD1 - TRBV5-1 CASSSWTGAYEQYF TGCGCCAGCAGCTCCTGGACAGGGGCCTACGAGCAGTACTTC
TRBJ2-2 - - TRBV6-1 CASSELRANTGELFF TGTGCCAGCAGTGAACTTCGGGCGAACACCGGGGAGCTGTTTTTT
TRBJ2-2 - - TRBV29-1 CSVALITRNTGELFF TGCAGCGTTGCACTTATTACTAGGAACACCGGGGAGCTGTTTTTT
TRBJ2-7 TRBD2 - TRBV7-2 CASSFRLAGHHEQYF TGTGCCAGCAGCTTTCGACTAGCGGGACACCACGAGCAGTACTTC
TRBJ2-5 - - TRBV15 CATSRDRGWNRQEETQYF TGTGCCACCAGCAGAGACCGGGGTTGGAATAGACAGGAAGAGACCCAGTACTTC
TRBJ1-1 - - TRBV6-6 CASSYAEGVTEAFF TGTGCCAGCAGTTACGCGGAGGGGGTGACTGAAGCTTTCTTT